This TCR beta chain comes out of a study of cytomegalovirus exposure and HLA in healthy donors. Whole-study context: There were approximately 400 genotyped donors. Of these, roughly 80% fell in the genetic ancestry cluster associated with self-reported Caucasian donors. Study-wide findings and caveats: The classifier reportedly diagnosed cytomegalovirus status with high specificity and sensitivity.

The study ran its PCR with 60 Vbeta and 13 Jbeta primers. Libraries were prepared by immunoSEQ multiplex PCR; TCRdb keeps only in-frame clonotypes and omits some of them. Of tens of thousands of clones in the sample, around 80% were seen once. This clone was counted a few times. Its antigen is unknown. CDR1 SGDLS and CDR2 YYNGEE come from the germline V gene. V gave up 1 base and J gave up 2 bases; unmatched junction bases: 2. The length of the CDR3 is 15 residues. This TCR derives from a man in his forties in good health and CMV-seronegative. The rearrangement joins TRBV9 to TRBJ2-3, with TRBD2 matching 9 bases. The sample consisted of PBMCs. The CDR3 coding sequence is TGTGCCAGCAGCGTACTAGCGGGGTCCACAGATACGCAGTATTTT. It specifies CASSVLAGSTDTQYF.